A single sample gave rise to the 10 T cell receptor beta chains below, sequenced in a study of tumor-infiltrating lymphocytes in localized non-small cell lung cancer. Data came from immunoSEQ multiplex PCR; TCRdb stores just in-frame clones and leaves some out. This table has fewer than 20,000 clones, approximately 70% appearing once. The sample was lung tumor tissue. The receptors originated from a human donor with non-small cell lung cancer.

The chain combines TRBV6-6 with TRBJ1-2, with D unclear. V was trimmed by 7 bases and J by 8 bases, leaving 17 bases between them. The germline V gene encodes CDR1 MNHNY and CDR2 SVGAGI (reference sequence). CDR3 length: 13 amino acids. This CDR3 reads CASTSHSLGGYTF. CDR3 DNA: TGTGCCAGCACCTCCCACAGCTTAGGAGGCTACACCTTC.

The V gene is TRBV4-1, the J gene TRBJ1-5, with D tentatively TRBD1 (6 bases). Trimming shortened V by 4 bases and J by 5 bases, and 9 bases separated the two germline ends. CDR3 length: 13 residues. Germline V gene data show CDR1 as MGHRA and CDR2 as YSYEKL. CDR3 sequence reads: CASSLRGDQPQHF. Written as DNA, the CDR3 is TGCGCCAGCAGCCTCAGGGGCGATCAGCCCCAGCATTTT.

The chain employs TRBV19 and TRBJ2-1, with 7 bases identical to TRBD2. The CDR3 consists of 16 residues. Germline V gene sequence: CDR1 LNHDA, CDR2 SQIVND (reference sequence). V shed 10 bases and J 5 bases; nucleotides not matched to a gene: 17. The CDR3 DNA is TGTGCCACCGCCCCCTCCGGGACTATTCTCGACAATGAGCAGTTCTTC. It codes for CATAPSGTILDNEQFF.

V usage is TRBV19 and J usage is TRBJ2-3, with 8 bases aligning to TRBD1. Trimming removed 6 bases from V and 4 bases from J; junction bases left unmatched: 6. There are 14 residues in the CDR3. CDR1 and CDR2 from the germline V gene are LNHDA and SQIVND (reference sequence). The CDR3 bases are TGTGCCAGTAGAGACAGGGGTAGGGCAGATACGCAGTATTTT. This translates into CASRDRGRADTQYF.

The CDR3 protein is CASSLIRGREQYF. DNA of the CDR3: TGTGCCAGCAGTTTAATCCGGGGGCGCGAGCAGTACTTC. The chain links TRBV27 to TRBJ2-7; D possibly matches TRBD1 or TRBD2 (6 bases each). Germline V gene sequence: CDR1 MNHEY, CDR2 SMNVEV (reference sequence). V dropped 2 bases and J dropped 6 bases, with 11 bases sitting between them. This CDR3 comprises 13 residues.

The V gene is TRBV28, the J gene TRBJ1-1; TRBD1 might be the D (6 bases). The CDR3 is made up of 16 amino acids. V lost 5 bases, J lost 1 base, and 17 bases lay in between. Germline V gene sequence: CDR1 MDHEN, CDR2 SYDVKM. In DNA form, the CDR3 reads TGTGCCAGCAGTCGAAGGGGGGGGACCGGGAACACTGAAGCTTTCTTT. Amino acid sequence: CASSRRGGTGNTEAFF. Full variable domain (rest looked up from reference TRBV28 and TRBJ1-1): DVKVTQSSRYLVKRTGEKVFLECVQDMDHENMFWYRQDPGLGLRLIYFSYDVKMKEKGDIPEGYSVSREKKERFSLILESASTNQTSMYLCASSRRGGTGNTEAFFGQGTRLTVV.

The chain links TRBV5-1 to TRBJ1-2; D is unclear. V was trimmed by 0 bases and J by 0 bases, leaving 6 bases between them. The length of the CDR3 is 14 residues. CDR1 and CDR2 from the germline V gene are SGHRS and YFSETQ. CDR3 in DNA: TGCGCCAGCAGCTTGGAACGGTCTAACTATGGCTACACCTTC. Its translation: CASSLERSNYGYTF.

J is TRBJ1-3 and V is TRBV7-9, with 8 positions matching TRBD1. CDR1 SEHNR and CDR2 FQNEAQ come from the germline V gene (reference sequence). This CDR3 is built from 15 residues. The V and J ends lost 5 bases and 2 bases, in that order; junction bases with no gene match: 5. CDR3 protein: CASSPQGAAGNTIYF. The DNA for the CDR3 is TGTGCCAGCAGCCCCCAGGGGGCCGCTGGAAACACCATATATTTT.

The chain joins TRBV4-2 to TRBJ2-7; D may correspond to TRBD1 or TRBD2 (6 bases each). This CDR3 spans 13 amino acids. V was shortened by 5 bases and J by 5 bases, with 13 bases between the two germline ends. Looked up from germline, CDR1 is LGHNA and CDR2 is YNFKEQ. The CDR3 DNA follows: TGTGCCAGCAGCAAGGGGGGAACGGACGAGCAGTACTTC. This encodes CASSKGGTDEQYF.

This clone has only a few counts. The genes are TRBV14 and TRBJ1-2, with a tentative D call TRBD1 (6 bases). Germline V lookup: CDR1 SGHDN, CDR2 FVKESK. V gave up 0 bases and J gave up 10 bases, with 15 bases separating them. The CDR3 length is 14 residues. CDR3 bases: TGTGCCAGCAGCCAAGAGAGGCAGGGGAGTGACTACACCTTC. It is translated as CASSQERQGSDYTF.